This T cell receptor beta chain was captured by sequencing in a study of shared clonotypes between healthy human individuals. For this clone: Its antigen is as yet unknown.

The CDR3 contains 13 residues. Germline V gene sequence: CDR1 MNHNS, CDR2 SASEGT. Trimming at V came to 6 bases and at J to 1 base, leaving 2 bases not matched to a gene. Clones were read by immunoSEQ multiplex PCR, and TCRdb kept only the in-frame ones, dropping some. The sample shows around 2.5 million clones, under 95% of them seen only once. Study-level findings and limits: Across a handful of donors, naive CD4 shared roughly 5.2%, naive CD8 under 4%, memory CD4 more than 2%, memory CD8 0.4% to 0.5%.

Material for sequencing was naive CD4+ T cells from PBMCs. The subset was: CD45RA+ positively selected. The source of this sequence is a man between 18 and 29 years old in good health. Some clones in this sample may be carry-over from other donors' samples. The chain has TRBV6-1 and TRBJ1-2; 7 positions match TRBD1. CDR3 coding DNA: TGTGCCAGCAGCCGGGACAGTAACTATGGCTACACCTTC. Protein sequence: CASSRDSNYGYTF.